Following are 6 T cell receptor beta chains from one sample sequenced in a study of breast tumors, draining lymph nodes, adjacent tissues (dated by TCRdb to about 2016). Lymph node samples were obtained from the axillary draining lymph nodes of breast cancer patients. Libraries were made using multiplex PCR. This sample was sequenced with an Illumina HiSeq 2000. TCRdb reprocessed the public reads (quality trimming at Q25 with fastp, clone calling with MiXCR) and kept in-frame beta chains. For every CDR3 protein sequence, its rows merge into one entry that carries the most common genes and DNA. The sample profile shows roughly 260,000 distinct CDR3 sequences; about 33% of them were found once. The ten largest clones capture about 1% of the sample. The sample consisted of axillary lymph node tissue. All receptors derive from a female donor with breast cancer. Some clones in this sample may be carry-over from other donors' samples.

This clonotype was seen ten or more times. The genes are TRBV4-2 and TRBJ2-1, with D perhaps matching TRBD1 (6 bases). Trimming took 3 bases from V and 10 from J, leaving 7 bases between them. Germline assignment: CDR1 LGHNA and CDR2 YNFKEQ. This CDR3 spans 11 amino acids. This chain's CDR3 is CASSHRGEQFF. CDR3 DNA: TGTGCCAGCAGCCACAGGGGAGAGCAGTTCTTC.

There are many counts of this clonotype. The gene calls are TRBV20-1 and TRBJ2-7, with TRBD2 as a possible D gene (6 bases). Looked up from germline, CDR1 is DFQATT and CDR2 is SNEGSKA (reference sequence). With 6 bases removed from V and 3 bases from J, the gap between germline ends came to 18 bases. This CDR3 region has 14 residues. DNA of the CDR3: TGCAGTGCCCATCCGCCGGGAGCGGTCTACGAGCAGTACTTC. Translating gives CSAHPPGAVYEQYF.

In the case of this clonotype: This clone may be a read error of a much larger clone one base away. The rearrangement joins TRBV20-1 to TRBJ1-6, with 8 bases that match TRBD1. The CDR3 is 15 residues long. CDR1 is DFQATT, CDR2 SNEGSKA, per germline (reference sequence). The CDR3 DNA reads as TGCAGTGCTAGAGGGCAGGGGGCCTATAGTTCACCCCTCCACTTT. This codes for CSARGQGAYSSPLHF.

The sample holds many counts of this clonotype. The V call is TRBV12-3 or TRBV12-4, the J call TRBJ2-1, with D perhaps matching TRBD2 (6 bases). V gave up 2 bases and J gave up 1 base, with 6 bases separating them. The CDR3 runs 14 residues. CDR3 sequence: CASSLRGSYNEQFF. Written as DNA, the CDR3 is TGTGCCAGCAGTTTACGGGGGTCCTACAATGAGCAGTTCTTC.

This clonotype was counted a few times. The chain combines TRBV30 with TRBJ2-2; D may be TRBD2 (7 bases). The germline V gene encodes CDR1 GTSNPN and CDR2 SVGIG (reference sequence). The ends were cut back, 8 bases at V and 4 bases at J, with 17 bases in the middle. The CDR3 totals 14 residues. The CDR3 sequence: CAGRRGGGTGELFF. CDR3 sequence (DNA): TGTGCCGGACGGAGGGGGGGCGGCACCGGGGAGCTGTTTTTT. Based on the CDR3 plus reference TRBV30 and TRBJ2-2, the full variable domain is SQTIHQWPATLVQPVGSPLSLECTVEGTSNPNLYWYRQAAGRGLQLLFYSVGIGQISSEVPQNLSASRPQDRQFILSSKKLLLSDSGFYLCAGRRGGGTGELFFGEGSRLTVL.

The table lists this clonotype with a few counts. This chain links TRBV27 with TRBJ2-5; D could derive from TRBD1 or TRBD2 (5 bases each). Germline V CDR1 and CDR2: MNHEY, SMNVEV (reference sequence). This CDR3 is built from 14 residues. The V end lost 2 bases, the J end lost 5 bases, and 12 bases lay between the germline ends. CDR3 sequence (DNA): TGTGCCAGCAGTTTAAGATTGGGGGACGAGACCCAGTACTTC. The encoded protein is CASSLRLGDETQYF.